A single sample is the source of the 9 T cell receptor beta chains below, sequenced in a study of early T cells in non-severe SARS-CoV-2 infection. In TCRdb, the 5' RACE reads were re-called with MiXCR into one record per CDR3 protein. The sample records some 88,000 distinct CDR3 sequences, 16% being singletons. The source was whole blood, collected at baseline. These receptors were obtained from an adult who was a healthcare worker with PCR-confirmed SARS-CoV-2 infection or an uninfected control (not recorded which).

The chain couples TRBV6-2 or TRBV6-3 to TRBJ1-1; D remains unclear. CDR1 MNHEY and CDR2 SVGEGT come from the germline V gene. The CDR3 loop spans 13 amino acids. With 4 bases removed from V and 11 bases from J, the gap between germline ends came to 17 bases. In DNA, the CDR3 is TGTGCCAGCAGTTTAAGGGTGAGGATCGTCGCTTTCTTT. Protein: CASSLRVRIVAFF.

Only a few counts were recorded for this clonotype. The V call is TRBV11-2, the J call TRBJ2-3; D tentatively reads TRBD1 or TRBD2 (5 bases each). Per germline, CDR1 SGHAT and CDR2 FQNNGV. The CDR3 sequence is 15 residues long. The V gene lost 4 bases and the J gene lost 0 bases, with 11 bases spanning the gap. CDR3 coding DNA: TGTGCCAGCAGCTCAGAGGGACGAAGCACAGATACGCAGTATTTT. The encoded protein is CASSSEGRSTDTQYF. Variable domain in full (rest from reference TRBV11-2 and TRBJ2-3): EAGVAQSPRYKIIEKRQSVAFWCNPISGHATLYWYQQILGQGPKLLIQFQNNGVVDDSQLPKDRFSAERLKGVDSTLKIQPAKLEDSAVYLCASSSEGRSTDTQYFGPGTRLTVL.

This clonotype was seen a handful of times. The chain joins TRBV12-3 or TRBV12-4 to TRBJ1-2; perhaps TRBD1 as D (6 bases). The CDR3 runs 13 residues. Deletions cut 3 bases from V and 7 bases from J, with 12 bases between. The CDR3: CASSFIGGLGYTF. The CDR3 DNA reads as TGTGCCAGCAGTTTCATAGGGGGTCTTGGCTACACCTTC.

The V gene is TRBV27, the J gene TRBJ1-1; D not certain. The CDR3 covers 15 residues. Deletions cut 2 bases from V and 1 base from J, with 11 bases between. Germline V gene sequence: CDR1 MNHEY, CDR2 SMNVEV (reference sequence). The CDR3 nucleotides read TGTGCCAGCAGTTTAATCCCAGTTACGAACACTGAAGCTTTCTTT. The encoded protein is CASSLIPVTNTEAFF.

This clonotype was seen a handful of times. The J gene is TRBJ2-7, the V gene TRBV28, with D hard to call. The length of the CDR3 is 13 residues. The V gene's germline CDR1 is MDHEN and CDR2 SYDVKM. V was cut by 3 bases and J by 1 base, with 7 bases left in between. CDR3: CASSFYRSYEQYF. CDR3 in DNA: TGTGCCAGCAGTTTCTACCGTTCCTACGAGCAGTACTTC.

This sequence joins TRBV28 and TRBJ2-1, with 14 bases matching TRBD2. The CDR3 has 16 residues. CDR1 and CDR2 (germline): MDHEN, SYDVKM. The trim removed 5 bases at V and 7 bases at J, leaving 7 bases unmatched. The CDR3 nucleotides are TGTGCCAGCAGTCCCGGACTAGCGGGAGGTAGTAATGAGCAGTTCTTC. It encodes CASSPGLAGGSNEQFF. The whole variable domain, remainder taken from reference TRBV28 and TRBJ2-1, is DVKVTQSSRYLVKRTGEKVFLECVQDMDHENMFWYRQDPGLGLRLIYFSYDVKMKEKGDIPEGYSVSREKKERFSLILESASTNQTSMYLCASSPGLAGGSNEQFFGPGTRLTVL.

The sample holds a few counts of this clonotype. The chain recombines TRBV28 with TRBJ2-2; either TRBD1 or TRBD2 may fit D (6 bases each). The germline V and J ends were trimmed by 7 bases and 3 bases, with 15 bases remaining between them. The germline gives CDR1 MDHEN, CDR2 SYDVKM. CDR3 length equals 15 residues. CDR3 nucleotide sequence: TGTGCCAGCAAGAGGGGGGACACCCACACCGGGGAGCTGTTTTTT. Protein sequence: CASKRGDTHTGELFF.

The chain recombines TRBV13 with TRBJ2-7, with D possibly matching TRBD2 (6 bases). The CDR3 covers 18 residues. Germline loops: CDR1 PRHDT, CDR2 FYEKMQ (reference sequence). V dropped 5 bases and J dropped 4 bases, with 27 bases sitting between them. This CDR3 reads CASSPAVGRNYRDYEQYF. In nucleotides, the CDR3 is TGTGCCAGCAGCCCCGCCGTAGGGAGGAATTACCGGGATTACGAGCAGTACTTC.

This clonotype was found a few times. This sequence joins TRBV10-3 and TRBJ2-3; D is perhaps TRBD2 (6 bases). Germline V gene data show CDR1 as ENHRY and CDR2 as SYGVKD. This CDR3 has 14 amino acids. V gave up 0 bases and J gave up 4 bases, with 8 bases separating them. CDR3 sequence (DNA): TGTGCCATCAGTGAGTCCGGGAGACCAGATACGCAGTATTTT. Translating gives CAISESGRPDTQYF.